Sequencing of this T cell receptor beta chain was carried out in a study of cytomegalovirus exposure and HLA in healthy donors. Study-wide results and limits: Donors were assumed by presence/absence analyses to have roughly uniform sequencing depth. A link between a missense DCLRE1C variant and TCR beta V- and J-gene trimming emerged from a later analysis.

Points on this clone: Its antigen is unknown.

The study ran its PCR with 60 Vbeta and 13 Jbeta primers. Assay: immunoSEQ multiplex PCR; the TCRdb copy retains only in-frame clones and omits some. The top ten clones hold around 4.1% of a sample with 95,000 to 100,000 clones, less than 80% of them seen once. There were likely unrecorded immune exposures, though donors were nominally healthy when sampled. The sequence derives from a middle-aged man in good health and CMV-seronegative. The sample taken for sequencing was PBMCs.

The CDR3 DNA is TGTGCCAGCAGCCAAGTAGGGGACAGCTCTGGAAACACCATATATTTT. Residues: CASSQVGDSSGNTIYF. The chain combines TRBV4-2 with TRBJ1-3; TRBD1 agrees at 7 bases. Germline V gene data show CDR1 as LGHNA and CDR2 as YNFKEQ. V lost 1 base to trimming and J lost 0 bases; unmatched junction nucleotides: 3. The CDR3 is 16 amino acids.